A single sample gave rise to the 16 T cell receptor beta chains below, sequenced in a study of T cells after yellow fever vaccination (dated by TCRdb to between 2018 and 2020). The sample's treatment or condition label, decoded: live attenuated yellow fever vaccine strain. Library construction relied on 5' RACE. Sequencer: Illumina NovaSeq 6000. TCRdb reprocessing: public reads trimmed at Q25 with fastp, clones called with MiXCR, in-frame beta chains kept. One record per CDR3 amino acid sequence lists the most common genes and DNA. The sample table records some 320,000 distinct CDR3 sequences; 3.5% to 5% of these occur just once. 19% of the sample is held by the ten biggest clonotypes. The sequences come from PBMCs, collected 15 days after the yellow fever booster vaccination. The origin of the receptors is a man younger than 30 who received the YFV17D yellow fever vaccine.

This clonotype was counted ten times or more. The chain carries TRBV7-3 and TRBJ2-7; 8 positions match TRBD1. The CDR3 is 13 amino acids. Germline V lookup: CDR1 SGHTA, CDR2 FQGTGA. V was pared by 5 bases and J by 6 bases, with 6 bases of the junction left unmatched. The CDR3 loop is CASSLRTGREQYF. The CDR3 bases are TGTGCCAGCAGCCTCCGGACAGGGCGCGAGCAGTACTTC.

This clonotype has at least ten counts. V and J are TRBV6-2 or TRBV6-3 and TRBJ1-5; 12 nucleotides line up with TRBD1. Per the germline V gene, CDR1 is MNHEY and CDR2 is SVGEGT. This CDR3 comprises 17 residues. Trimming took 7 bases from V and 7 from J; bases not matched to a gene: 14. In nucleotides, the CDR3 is TGTGCCAGCACTGCGACCGGGACAGGGGGCGCCTGGCAGCCCCAGCATTTT. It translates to CASTATGTGGAWQPQHF.

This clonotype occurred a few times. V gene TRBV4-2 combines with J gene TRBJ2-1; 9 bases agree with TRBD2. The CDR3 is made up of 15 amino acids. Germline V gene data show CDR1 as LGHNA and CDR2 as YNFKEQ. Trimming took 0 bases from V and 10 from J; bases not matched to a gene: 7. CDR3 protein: CASSQDGLAGREQFF. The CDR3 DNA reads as TGTGCCAGCAGCCAAGATGGGCTAGCGGGAAGAGAGCAGTTCTTC.

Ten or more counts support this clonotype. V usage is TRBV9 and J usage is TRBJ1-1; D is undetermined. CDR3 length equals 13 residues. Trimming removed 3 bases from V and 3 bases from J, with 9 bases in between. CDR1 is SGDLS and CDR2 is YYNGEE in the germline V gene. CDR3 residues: CASSGAPYTEAFF. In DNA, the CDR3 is TGTGCCAGCAGCGGGGCACCGTACACTGAAGCTTTCTTT.

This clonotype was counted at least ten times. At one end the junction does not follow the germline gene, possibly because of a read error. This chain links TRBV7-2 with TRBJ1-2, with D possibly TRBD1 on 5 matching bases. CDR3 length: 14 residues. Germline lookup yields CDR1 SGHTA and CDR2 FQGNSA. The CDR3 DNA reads TGTGCCAGCAACTTAAGTGGGACCAACTATGGCTACACCTTC. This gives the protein CASNLSGTNYGYTF.

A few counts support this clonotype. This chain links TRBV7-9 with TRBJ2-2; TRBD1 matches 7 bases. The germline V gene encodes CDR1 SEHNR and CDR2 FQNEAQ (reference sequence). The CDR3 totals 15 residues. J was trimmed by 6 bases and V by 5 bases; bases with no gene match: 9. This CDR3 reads CASSPGTTGAGELFF. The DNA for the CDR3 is TGTGCCAGCAGCCCAGGCACTACAGGGGCCGGGGAGCTGTTTTTT.

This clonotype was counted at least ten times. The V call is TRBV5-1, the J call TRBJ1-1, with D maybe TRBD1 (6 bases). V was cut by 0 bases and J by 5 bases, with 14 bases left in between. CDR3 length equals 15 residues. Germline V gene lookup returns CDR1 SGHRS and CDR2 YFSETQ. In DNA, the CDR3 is TGCGCCAGCAGCTTGGCCAAGGGGGGAGTTACTGAAGCTTTCTTT. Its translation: CASSLAKGGVTEAFF.

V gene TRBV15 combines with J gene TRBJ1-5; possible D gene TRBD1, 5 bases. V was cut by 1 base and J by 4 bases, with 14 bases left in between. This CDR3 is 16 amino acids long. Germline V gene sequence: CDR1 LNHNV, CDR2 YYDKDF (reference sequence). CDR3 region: CATSRATWDGNQPQHF. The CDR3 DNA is TGTGCCACCAGCAGAGCGACCTGGGACGGTAATCAGCCCCAGCATTTT. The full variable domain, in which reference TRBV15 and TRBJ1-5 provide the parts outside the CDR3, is DAMVIQNPRYQVTQFGKPVTLSCSQTLNHNVMYWYQQKSSQAPKLLFHYYDKDFNNEADTPDNFQSRRPNTSFCFLDIRSPGLGDTAMYLCATSRATWDGNQPQHFGDGTRLSIL.

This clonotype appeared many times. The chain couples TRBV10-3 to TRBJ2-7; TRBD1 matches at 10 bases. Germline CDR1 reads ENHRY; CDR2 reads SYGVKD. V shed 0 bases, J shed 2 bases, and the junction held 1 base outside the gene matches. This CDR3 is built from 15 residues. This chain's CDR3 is CAISESGTGAYEQYV. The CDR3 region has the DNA TGTGCCATCAGTGAGTCAGGGACAGGGGCCTACGAGCAGTACGTC.

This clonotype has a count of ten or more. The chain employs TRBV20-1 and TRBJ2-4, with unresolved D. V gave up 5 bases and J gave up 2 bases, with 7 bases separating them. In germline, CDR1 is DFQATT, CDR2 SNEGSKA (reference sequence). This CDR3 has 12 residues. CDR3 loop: CSAPTPKNIQYF. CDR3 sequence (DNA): TGCAGTGCTCCCACTCCCAAAAACATTCAGTACTTC.

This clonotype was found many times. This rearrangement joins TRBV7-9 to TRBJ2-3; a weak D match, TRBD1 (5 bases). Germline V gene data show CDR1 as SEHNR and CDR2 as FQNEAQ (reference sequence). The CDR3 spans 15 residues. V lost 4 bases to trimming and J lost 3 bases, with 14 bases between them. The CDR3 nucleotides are TGTGCCAGCAGCTCCTGGGGTGGGGCAACAGATACGCAGTATTTT. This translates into CASSSWGGATDTQYF.

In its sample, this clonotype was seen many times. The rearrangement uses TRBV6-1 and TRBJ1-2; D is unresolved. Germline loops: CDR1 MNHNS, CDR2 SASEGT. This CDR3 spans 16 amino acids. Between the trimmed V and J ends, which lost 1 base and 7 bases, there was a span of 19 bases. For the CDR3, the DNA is TGTGCCAGCAGTGAAGGAAGGAGGTCAGTGCGTGGTGGCTACACCTTC. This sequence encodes CASSEGRRSVRGGYTF.

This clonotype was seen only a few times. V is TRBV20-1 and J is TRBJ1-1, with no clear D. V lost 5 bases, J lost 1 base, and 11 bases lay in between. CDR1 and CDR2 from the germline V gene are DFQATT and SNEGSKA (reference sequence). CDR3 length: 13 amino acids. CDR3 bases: TGCAGTGCTCAACCTGGTTCGAACACTGAAGCTTTCTTT. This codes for CSAQPGSNTEAFF.

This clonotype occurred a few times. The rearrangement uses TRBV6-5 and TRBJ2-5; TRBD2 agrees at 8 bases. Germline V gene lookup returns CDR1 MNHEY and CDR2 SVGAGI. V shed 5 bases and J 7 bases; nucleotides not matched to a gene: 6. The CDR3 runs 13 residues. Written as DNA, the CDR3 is TGTGCCAGCAGTGTCCTACGGGAGGGGACCCAGTACTTC. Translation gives CASSVLREGTQYF.

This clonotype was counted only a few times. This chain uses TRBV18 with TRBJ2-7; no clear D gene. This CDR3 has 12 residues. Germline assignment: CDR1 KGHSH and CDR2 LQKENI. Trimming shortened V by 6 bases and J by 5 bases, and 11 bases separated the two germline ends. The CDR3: CASSPGSHEQYF. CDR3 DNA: TGTGCCAGCTCCCCCGGCAGCCACGAGCAGTACTTC. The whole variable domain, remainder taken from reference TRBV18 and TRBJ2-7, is NAGVMQNPRHLVRRRGQEARLRCSPMKGHSHVYWYRQLPEEGLKFMVYLQKENIIDESGMPKERFSAEFPKEGPSILRIQQVVRGDSAAYFCASSPGSHEQYFGPGTRLTVT.

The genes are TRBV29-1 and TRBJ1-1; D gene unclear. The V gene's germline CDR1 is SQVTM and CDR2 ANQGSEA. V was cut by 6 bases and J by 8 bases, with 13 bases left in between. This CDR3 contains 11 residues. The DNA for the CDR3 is TGCAGCGTCGACCATGGAAGGGAAGCTTTCTTT. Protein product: CSVDHGREAFF. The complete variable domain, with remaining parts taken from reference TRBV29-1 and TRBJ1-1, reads SAVISQKPSRDICQRGTSLTIQCQVDSQVTMMFWYRQQPGQSLTLIATANQGSEATYESGFVIDKFPISRPNLTFSTLTVSNMSPEDSSIYLCSVDHGREAFFGQGTRLTVV.